The 3 T cell receptor beta chains in this list originate from one sample, sequenced in a study of blood T cell repertoires in COVID-19. The data were produced by immunoSEQ multiplex PCR, yet TCRdb's version contains in-frame clones alone and is incomplete. The sample contains over 200,000 clones, approximately 86% of which appear only once. The sequenced sample consisted of peripheral blood. These receptors came from a woman aged 25-40 years with acute or convalescent COVID-19.

The rearrangement links TRBV27 to TRBJ2-3, with 8 bases lining up with TRBD2. J was trimmed by 3 bases and V by 3 bases; bases with no gene match: 5. This CDR3 is 15 amino acids long. Germline V lookup: CDR1 MNHEY, CDR2 SMNVEV (reference sequence). The CDR3 nucleotides are TGTGCCAGCAGTTTCGGGACTAGGGGGACAGATACGCAGTATTTT. This encodes CASSFGTRGTDTQYF.

This clone was recorded a few times. The gene calls are TRBV4-3 and TRBJ2-3, with 11 bases aligning to TRBD1. CDR1 and CDR2 (germline): LGHNA, YSLEER. V trimming: 0 bases; J trimming: 4 bases; junction bases outside the gene matches: 3. The CDR3 totals 16 residues. The chain's CDR3 is CASSQEPGQGADTQYF. The CDR3 coding sequence is TGCGCCAGCAGCCAAGAACCGGGACAGGGGGCAGATACGCAGTATTTT.

In this sample, this clone turned up a few times. This chain joins TRBV6-7 and TRBJ1-3; 7 bases match TRBD1. TRBV6-7 is labeled an ORF, and its function is uncertain. The CDR3 consists of 19 residues. Trimming removed 8 bases from V and 12 bases from J; junction bases left unmatched: 31. CDR3 protein: CASPQRAGPQGQLEGGIYF. CDR3 sequence (DNA): TGTGCCAGCCCGCAGAGGGCAGGCCCCCAGGGACAGCTCGAGGGGGGCATATATTTT.